The rows below give T cell receptor beta chains drawn from one sample of a study of blood T cell repertoires in COVID-19. Sequenced by immunoSEQ multiplex PCR; TCRdb stores in-frame clones only, minus some. Among some 60,000 clones, around 80% were seen once, and the ten largest hold about 20%. The sequenced material came from peripheral blood. Receptors were obtained from a man younger than 40 with COVID-19, enrolled during active disease. The CDR3 runs from the conserved cysteine through the conserved F or W. The order of the fields is CDR3 DNA, CDR3 protein, clone size, D gene, J gene, V gene, CDR3 length. The D gene is left open where the match is weak. Clone size appears in some rows only: once, few, many, or a class for an expanded clone.

TGTGCCAGCAGTTTATCGGGACTAGCGGGGATGCAGTTCTTC CASSLSGLAGMQFF once TRBD2 TRBJ2-1 TRBV27 14
TGCGCCAGCAGGGAGGGTTACAATGAGCAGTTCTTC CASREGYNEQFF . . TRBJ2-1 TRBV5-1 12
TGTGCCAGCAGCACAGGGACACCGAACACCGGGGAGCTGTTTTTT CASSTGTPNTGELFF once . TRBJ2-2 TRBV7-3 15
TGCAGCGTTTTCCCGTCGCTGAGGACTGAAGCTTTCTTT CSVFPSLRTEAFF . . TRBJ1-1 TRBV29-1 13
TGCGCCAGCACTCCGACAGGGGTTAACACCGGGGAGCTGTTTTTT CASTPTGVNTGELFF . TRBD1 TRBJ2-2 TRBV5-1 15
TGTGCCAGCAGTTTGGCCGGGACTAGCGCTTTTTCCTACGAGCAGTACTTC CASSLAGTSAFSYEQYF . TRBD2 TRBJ2-7 TRBV27 17
TGTGCCAGCAGTGTGCCGGTTGGGAACACTGAAGCTTTCTTT CASSVPVGNTEAFF . . TRBJ1-1 TRBV2 14
TGTGCCAGCAGCTCAGGGGGCAGCTCCTACGAGCAGTACTTC CASSSGGSSYEQYF . TRBD1 TRBJ2-7 TRBV11-2 14
TGTGCCAGCAGCCCAGGACTAAACAATGAGCAGTTCTTC CASSPGLNNEQFF . . TRBJ2-1 TRBV7-3 13
TGTGCCAGTAGTATCGATCGGACAGGGGAAACAGATACGCAGTATTTT CASSIDRTGETDTQYF . TRBD1 TRBJ2-3 TRBV19 16
TGTGCCAGCAGTTACTCTGGTAGCGGACCGACCGAGCAGTACTTC CASSYSGSGPTEQYF few . TRBJ2-7 TRBV6-2/TRBV6-3 15
TGTGCCAGCAGCTCCCCGGGGAACACTGAAGCTTTCTTT CASSSPGNTEAFF . . TRBJ1-1 TRBV6-5 13